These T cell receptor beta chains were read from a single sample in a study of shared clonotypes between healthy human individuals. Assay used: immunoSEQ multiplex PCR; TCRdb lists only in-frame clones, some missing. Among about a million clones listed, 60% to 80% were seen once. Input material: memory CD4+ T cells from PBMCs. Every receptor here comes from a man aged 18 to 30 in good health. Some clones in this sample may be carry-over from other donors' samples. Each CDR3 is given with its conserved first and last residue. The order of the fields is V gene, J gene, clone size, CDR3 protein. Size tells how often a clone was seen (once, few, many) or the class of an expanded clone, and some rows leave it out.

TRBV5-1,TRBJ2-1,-,CASSLGGEDEQFF
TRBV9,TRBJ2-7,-,CASSVGNGNYEQYF
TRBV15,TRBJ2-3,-,CATSMGLAGGDTQYF
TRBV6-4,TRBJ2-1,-,CASRRLAGSNEQFF
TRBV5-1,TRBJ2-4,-,CASSSPTEQAKNIQYF
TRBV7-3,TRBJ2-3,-,CASSFDQGADTQYF
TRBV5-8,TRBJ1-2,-,CASSFMSGGYYGYTF
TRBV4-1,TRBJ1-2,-,CASSQTNHRGRGDGYTF
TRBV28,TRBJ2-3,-,CASSPGGWGTDTQYF
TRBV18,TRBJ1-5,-,CASSPGGLNQPQHF
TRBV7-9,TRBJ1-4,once,CASSLRQGGTPTNEKLFF
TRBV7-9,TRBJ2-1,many,CASSTRTSGSDEQFF
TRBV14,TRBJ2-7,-,CASSQLGQASYEQYF
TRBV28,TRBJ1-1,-,CASSQTGTTEAFF
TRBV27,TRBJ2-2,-,CASSPRLDSGRANTGELFF
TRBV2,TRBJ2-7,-,CASRTSGSSYEQYF
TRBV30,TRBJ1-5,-,CAWAKGWRQPQHF
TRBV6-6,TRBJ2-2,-,CASRPGLAGTGELFF
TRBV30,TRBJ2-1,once,CAGRRGQVYNEQFF
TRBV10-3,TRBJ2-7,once,CAISGTVYEQYF
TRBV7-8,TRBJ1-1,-,CASSLGRTEAFF